The 26 T cell receptor beta chains given below trace back to one sample, sequenced in a study of cytomegalovirus exposure and HLA in healthy donors. Primers: 60 Vbeta forward and 13 Jbeta reverse. The protocol was immunoSEQ multiplex PCR, while the TCRdb copy is restricted to in-frame clones and leaves out a portion. The sample shows 75,000 to 100,000 clones, roughly two thirds of them seen only once. Sequenced sample: PBMCs. These receptors were collected from a man between 40 and 49 years old in good health and CMV-seronegative.

This clone showed up just a few times. The chain is built from TRBV6-6 and TRBJ1-1; maybe TRBD1 (6 bases). CDR1 and CDR2 from the germline V gene are MNHNY and SVGAGI (reference sequence). There are 13 residues in the CDR3. V shed 5 bases and J shed 6 bases, with 13 bases lying between them. The CDR3 sequence: CASSIRGGAEAFF. In DNA, the CDR3 is TGTGCCAGCAGTATCAGGGGTGGGGCTGAAGCTTTCTTT.

The chain is built from TRBV6-5 and TRBJ1-2, with D possibly being TRBD1 (5 bases). The CDR3 is 13 residues long. Trimming stripped 6 bases from V and 1 base from J, with 9 bases between. Germline V gives CDR1 MNHEY, CDR2 SVGAGI. CDR3 amino acids: CASRGGFNYGYTF. CDR3 DNA sequence: TGTGCCAGCAGGGGGGGATTTAACTATGGCTACACCTTC.

The chain uses TRBV13 and TRBJ2-1; tentatively, D is TRBD1 (5 bases). The germline V gene has CDR1 PRHDT and CDR2 FYEKMQ (reference sequence). CDR3 size: 13 residues. Trimming shortened V by 4 bases and J by 4 bases, and 8 bases separated the two germline ends. CDR3 in amino acids: CASSWGSYNEQFF. CDR3 coding DNA: TGTGCCAGCAGCTGGGGCAGTTACAATGAGCAGTTCTTC.

This sequence joins TRBV25-1 and TRBJ2-7; 9 nucleotides align to TRBD1. Germline V lookup: CDR1 MGHDK, CDR2 SYGVNS. The CDR3 sequence is 13 residues long. Trimming removed 8 bases from V and 2 bases from J; junction bases left unmatched: 4. The CDR3 nucleotides are TGTGCCAGCCTGGGACAGGGTCCCTACGAGCAGTACTTC. This encodes CASLGQGPYEQYF.

There are many counts of this clone. The rearrangement joins TRBV2 to TRBJ2-1; possibly TRBD2 for D (5 bases). This CDR3 is built from 13 residues. Per germline, CDR1 SNHLY and CDR2 FYNNEI. Trimming removed 7 bases at V and 10 bases at J, with 17 bases between. The CDR3 DNA reads as TGTGCCAGCATATTGATGGGTGGCGGGGAGCAGTTCTTC. It translates to CASILMGGGEQFF.

The rearrangement joins TRBV25-1 to TRBJ2-1; 13 bases agree with TRBD2. Germline lookup yields CDR1 MGHDK and CDR2 SYGVNS. The CDR3 spans 13 residues. With 4 bases clipped from V and 10 bases from J, the junction kept 1 base outside the gene matches. CDR3 sequence (DNA): TGTGCCAGCAGTGCACTAGCGGGGGGGGAGCAGTTCTTC. Encoded protein: CASSALAGGEQFF. Full variable domain (outside the CDR3, taken from reference TRBV25-1 and TRBJ2-1): EADIYQTPRYLVIGTGKKITLECSQTMGHDKMYWYQQDPGMELHLIHYSYGVNSTEKGDLSSESTVSRIRTEHFPLTLESARPSHTSQYLCASSALAGGEQFFGPGTRLTVL.

This chain uses TRBV6-5 with TRBJ1-1; TRBD1 aligns across 8 bases. From germline, CDR1 is MNHEY and CDR2 SVGAGI. With V trimmed by 6 bases and J by 0 bases, 3 bases remained unmatched. This CDR3 spans 14 amino acids. This CDR3 reads CASRRQGLNTEAFF. In DNA, the CDR3 is TGTGCCAGCAGGCGACAGGGGTTGAACACTGAAGCTTTCTTT.

V gene TRBV15 combines with J gene TRBJ1-3; TRBD1 aligns across 7 bases. V gave up 0 bases and J gave up 4 bases; unmatched junction bases: 3. This CDR3 has 15 amino acids. In germline, CDR1 is LNHNV, CDR2 YYDKDF (reference sequence). CDR3 protein: CATSRDRGQGNTIYF. The CDR3 DNA is TGTGCCACCAGCAGAGATCGGGGACAGGGAAACACCATATATTTT.

The CDR3 sequence is CASSLWGNLNRYEQYF. The CDR3 bases are TGTGCCAGCAGTTTATGGGGCAACCTAAATCGCTACGAGCAGTACTTC. The V and J genes are TRBV27 and TRBJ2-7, with D possibly being TRBD1 (5 bases). The germline CDR1 and CDR2 sequences are MNHEY and SMNVEV (reference sequence). This CDR3 spans 16 amino acids. The V and J ends lost 1 base and 3 bases respectively, with 16 bases between them.

The chain combines TRBV5-1 with TRBJ2-5; 9 nucleotides line up with TRBD2. Germline-derived CDR1 and CDR2 are SGHRS and YFSETQ. The CDR3 sequence is 15 residues long. J was trimmed by 0 bases and V by 2 bases; bases with no gene match: 2. CDR3 in amino acids: CASSFPSGNQETQYF. CDR3 nucleotides: TGCGCCAGCAGCTTCCCTAGCGGGAACCAAGAGACCCAGTACTTC.

The V call is TRBV4-2, the J call TRBJ1-1; 8 bases match TRBD1. Germline CDR1 and CDR2: LGHNA and YNFKEQ. V gave up 0 bases and J gave up 5 bases; unmatched junction bases: 5. The CDR3 consists of 15 residues. DNA of the CDR3: TGTGCCAGCAGCCAAGAGACCGGGACAGGAACTGAAGCTTTCTTT. Its protein is CASSQETGTGTEAFF.

The V and J genes are TRBV5-4 and TRBJ2-3, with D maybe TRBD2 (6 bases). Germline CDR1 SGHNT, CDR2 YYREEE (reference sequence). The CDR3 totals 15 residues. Trimming took 4 bases from V and 4 from J, leaving 16 bases between them. The chain's CDR3 is CASSPPPAGPDTQYF. As DNA, the CDR3 is TGTGCCAGCAGCCCCCCCCCTGCGGGGCCAGATACGCAGTATTTT.

V is TRBV4-1 and J is TRBJ2-2; TRBD2 is a possible D gene (6 bases). V lost 3 bases and J 6 bases, leaving 14 bases between the germline ends. The CDR3 length is 15 residues. Looked up from germline, CDR1 is MGHRA and CDR2 is YSYEKL. This CDR3 is CASSQALARAGELFF. DNA for the CDR3: TGCGCCAGCAGCCAGGCCCTAGCGAGGGCCGGGGAGCTGTTTTTT.

This clone has only a few counts. At the DNA level, this CDR3 is encoded by other sequences in the same sample as well. J is TRBJ2-1 and V is TRBV5-1; 11 bases align to TRBD2. V lost 4 bases, J lost 4 bases, and 4 bases stayed unmatched. Germline V gives CDR1 SGHRS, CDR2 YFSETQ. CDR3 length: 15 amino acids. The CDR3 here is CASSPTSGGYNEQFF. The CDR3 bases are TGCGCCAGCAGCCCCACTAGCGGGGGATACAATGAGCAGTTCTTC.

This chain joins TRBV6-5 and TRBJ1-1, with 8 bases matching TRBD1. CDR3 length equals 16 residues. Germline CDR1 reads MNHEY; CDR2 reads SVGAGI. Trimming at V came to 4 bases and at J to 7 bases, leaving 14 bases not matched to a gene. DNA for the CDR3: TGTGCCAGCAGTTTTAACAGGAGACCAACAGGGGGTGAAGCTTTCTTT. It is translated as CASSFNRRPTGGEAFF.

The chain links TRBV7-3 to TRBJ1-1; tentative D call: TRBD1 (5 bases). V shed 2 bases and J shed 7 bases, with 17 bases lying between them. Per the germline V gene, CDR1 is SGHTA and CDR2 is FQGTGA. The CDR3 sequence is 15 residues long. The CDR3 region is CASSLSGVWESEAFF. In DNA, the CDR3 is TGTGCCAGCAGCTTATCGGGGGTGTGGGAAAGTGAAGCTTTCTTT.

The chain has TRBV27 and TRBJ1-4; 9 bases fit TRBD1. The germline CDR1 and CDR2 sequences are MNHEY and SMNVEV (reference sequence). The CDR3 sequence is 16 residues long. Trimming took 6 bases from V and 7 from J; bases not matched to a gene: 12. CDR3 sequence reads: CASRNPTGTGIEKLFF. CDR3 DNA sequence: TGTGCCAGCAGGAATCCCACCGGGACAGGGATTGAAAAACTGTTTTTT.

The chain is built from TRBV7-2 and TRBJ1-4; D call uncertain. Germline assignment: CDR1 SGHTA and CDR2 FQGNSA. The CDR3 length is 14 residues. The germline V and J ends were trimmed by 1 base and 7 bases, with 10 bases remaining between them. CDR3 in amino acids: CASSLGRRGEKLFF. The CDR3 DNA is TGTGCCAGCAGCTTAGGCAGAAGAGGTGAAAAACTGTTTTTT.

In its sample, this clone was seen a few times. V gene TRBV4-1 combines with J gene TRBJ1-5; D may be TRBD1 (5 bases). Germline CDR1 is MGHRA and CDR2 is YSYEKL. Trimming stripped 0 bases from V and 1 base from J, with 10 bases between. CDR3 size: 16 residues. CDR3 residues: CASSQEGGKSNQPQHF. CDR3 nucleotides: TGCGCCAGCAGCCAAGAGGGGGGTAAAAGCAATCAGCCCCAGCATTTT.

This clone was found a few times. DNA for the CDR3: TGTGCCAGCAGGGACGGGACAGGAGAGACCCAGTACTTC. Encoded protein: CASRDGTGETQYF. The chain carries TRBV5-4 and TRBJ2-5; 8 bases are shared with TRBD1. CDR3 length: 13 amino acids. The V segment lost 5 bases and the J segment 4 bases; nucleotides outside the gene matches: 4. The germline gives CDR1 SGHNT, CDR2 YYREEE (reference sequence).

This chain joins TRBV4-3 and TRBJ2-2; 8 bases line up with TRBD1. The CDR3 length is 17 residues. With V trimmed by 1 base and J by 6 bases, 10 bases remained unmatched. In germline, CDR1 is LGHNA, CDR2 YSLEER. This CDR3 reads CASSQGQGQGAPGELFF. The CDR3 DNA sequence: TGCGCCAGCAGCCAAGGACAGGGGCAAGGGGCACCCGGGGAGCTGTTTTTT.

V and J are TRBV6-5 and TRBJ1-1; 7 bases align to TRBD1. Per germline, CDR1 MNHEY and CDR2 SVGAGI. V shed 6 bases, J shed 2 bases, and the junction held 6 bases outside the gene matches. The CDR3 loop spans 14 amino acids. In DNA form, the CDR3 reads TGTGCCAGCAGCCCCTGGACAGGCAACACTGAAGCTTTCTTT. This encodes CASSPWTGNTEAFF.

The CDR3 loop is CASSARQGSEAFF. The CDR3 nucleotides read TGCGCCAGCAGCGCCCGACAGGGCTCTGAAGCTTTCTTT. V is TRBV5-1 and J is TRBJ1-1; TRBD1 matches at 7 bases. The V gene end was trimmed by 4 bases and the J gene end by 6 bases; junction bases not matched to a gene: 6. Germline V gives CDR1 SGHRS, CDR2 YFSETQ. The CDR3 covers 13 residues.

This rearrangement joins TRBV6-1 to TRBJ2-1; D is possibly TRBD2 (5 bases). This CDR3 comprises 14 residues. Trimming pared 6 bases from V and 1 base from J, leaving 10 bases between. Germline CDR1 and CDR2: MNHNS and SASEGT. The CDR3 sequence is CASRKPGSYNEQFF. Here the CDR3 DNA reads TGTGCCAGCAGAAAGCCGGGATCCTACAATGAGCAGTTCTTC.

This rearrangement joins TRBV2 to TRBJ2-7, with 11 bases lining up with TRBD1. Germline V CDR1 and CDR2: SNHLY, FYNNEI. The CDR3 consists of 13 residues. V lost 5 bases and J lost 7; bases outside the gene matches: 4. In DNA, the CDR3 is TGTGCCAGCAGTAAGGACAGGGGGCTTGAGCAGTACTTC. Protein product: CASSKDRGLEQYF. Full variable domain (outside the CDR3, taken from reference TRBV2 and TRBJ2-7): EPEVTQTPSHQVTQMGQEVILRCVPISNHLYFYWYRQILGQKVEFLVSFYNNEISEKSEIFDDQFSVERPDGSNFTLKIRSTKLEDSAMYFCASSKDRGLEQYFGPGTRLTVT.

This clone was found once. This chain connects TRBV29-1 to TRBJ2-7, with 7 bases identical to TRBD1. After removal of 4 bases from V and 3 bases from J, the junction contained 6 bases not matched to a gene. CDR1 is SQVTM and CDR2 is ANQGSEA in the germline V gene. The CDR3 runs 13 residues. The chain's CDR3 is CSVVRTGDYEQYF. As DNA, the CDR3 is TGCAGCGTTGTAAGGACAGGAGACTACGAGCAGTACTTC.